This T cell receptor beta chain was sequenced for a study of T cells expressing NK-cell markers. Study-level points and caveats: The dominant NKG2C+ clonotypes represented about 1.0-7.5% of CD8+ T cells in over 5 donors. These clonotypes additionally ranked first within the CD3+CD56-NKG2C+ fraction of a handful of donors.

Making the TCR beta cDNA relied on 5'RACE template switching with UMIs. Following a re-call of the 5' RACE reads, TCRdb has one entry per CDR3 protein and lacks DNA. Its table lists 550,000 or so distinct CDR3 sequences. The CDR3 totals 11 residues. CDR1 is SNHLY and CDR2 is FYNNEI in the germline V gene. About this clonotype itself: The antigen is not known.

The TCR was taken from a man aged 18 to 30 in good health. The rearrangement joins TRBV2 to TRBJ2-4; the TCRdb call, TRBD2, lacks DNA for checking. Material for sequencing was blood T cells: a sorted CD56 or NKG2C T cell subset, CD4+ or CD8+ T cells, or bulk PBMC T cells (not recorded which). The CDR3 loop is CASLDLNIQYF.